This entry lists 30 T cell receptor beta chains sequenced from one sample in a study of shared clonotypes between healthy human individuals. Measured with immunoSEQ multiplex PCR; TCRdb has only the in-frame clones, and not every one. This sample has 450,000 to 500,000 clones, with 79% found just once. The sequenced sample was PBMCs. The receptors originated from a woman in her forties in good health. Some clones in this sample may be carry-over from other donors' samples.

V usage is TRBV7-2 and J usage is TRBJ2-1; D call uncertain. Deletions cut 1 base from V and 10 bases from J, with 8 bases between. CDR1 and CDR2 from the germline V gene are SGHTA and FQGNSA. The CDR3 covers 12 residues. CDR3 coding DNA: TGTGCCAGCAGCTTAGAGTTCGGGGAGCAGTTCTTC. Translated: CASSLEFGEQFF.

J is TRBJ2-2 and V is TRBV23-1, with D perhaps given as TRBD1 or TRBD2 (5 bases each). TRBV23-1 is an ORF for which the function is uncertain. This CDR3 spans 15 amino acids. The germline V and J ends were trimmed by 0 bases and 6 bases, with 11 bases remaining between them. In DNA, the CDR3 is TGCGCCAGCAGTCAATCGGGACGCGAGGCCGGGGAGCTGTTTTTT. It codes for CASSQSGREAGELFF.

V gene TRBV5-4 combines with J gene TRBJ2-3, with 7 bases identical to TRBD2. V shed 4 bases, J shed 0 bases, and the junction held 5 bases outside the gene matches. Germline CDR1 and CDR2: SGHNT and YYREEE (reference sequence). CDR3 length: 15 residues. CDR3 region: CASSPASGSTDTQYF. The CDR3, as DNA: TGTGCCAGCAGCCCGGCTAGCGGTAGCACAGATACGCAGTATTTT.

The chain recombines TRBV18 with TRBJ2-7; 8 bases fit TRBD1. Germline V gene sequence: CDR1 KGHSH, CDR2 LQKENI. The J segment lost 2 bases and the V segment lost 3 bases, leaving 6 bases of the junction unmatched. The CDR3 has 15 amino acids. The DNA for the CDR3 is TGTGCCAGCTCACCGACAGGGGACATTACCTACGAGCAGTACTTC. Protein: CASSPTGDITYEQYF.

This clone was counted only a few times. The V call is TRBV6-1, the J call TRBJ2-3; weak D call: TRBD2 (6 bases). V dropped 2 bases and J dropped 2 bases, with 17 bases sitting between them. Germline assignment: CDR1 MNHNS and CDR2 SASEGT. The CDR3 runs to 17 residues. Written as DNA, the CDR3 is TGTGCCAGCAGTGAAAGGCGGTTTAGCGGTTCCACAGATACGCAGTATTTT. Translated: CASSERRFSGSTDTQYF.

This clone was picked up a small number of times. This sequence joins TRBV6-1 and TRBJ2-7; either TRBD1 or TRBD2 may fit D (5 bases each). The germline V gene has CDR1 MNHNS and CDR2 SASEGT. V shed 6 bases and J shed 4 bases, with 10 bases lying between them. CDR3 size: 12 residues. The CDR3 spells CASRGTIYEQYF. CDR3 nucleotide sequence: TGTGCCAGCAGGGGGACGATATACGAGCAGTACTTC.

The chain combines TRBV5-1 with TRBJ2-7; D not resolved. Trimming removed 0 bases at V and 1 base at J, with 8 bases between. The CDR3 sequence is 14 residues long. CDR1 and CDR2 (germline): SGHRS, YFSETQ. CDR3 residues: CASSLDSVSYEQYF. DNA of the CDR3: TGCGCCAGCAGCTTGGACAGCGTTTCCTACGAGCAGTACTTC.

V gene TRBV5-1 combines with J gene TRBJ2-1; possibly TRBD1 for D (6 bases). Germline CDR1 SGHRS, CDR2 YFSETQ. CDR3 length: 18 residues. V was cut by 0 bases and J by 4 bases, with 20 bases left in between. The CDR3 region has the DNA TGCGCCAGCAGCTTGGCCCCCGTTGGCAGGGGACCTTACAATGAGCAGTTCTTC. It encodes CASSLAPVGRGPYNEQFF.

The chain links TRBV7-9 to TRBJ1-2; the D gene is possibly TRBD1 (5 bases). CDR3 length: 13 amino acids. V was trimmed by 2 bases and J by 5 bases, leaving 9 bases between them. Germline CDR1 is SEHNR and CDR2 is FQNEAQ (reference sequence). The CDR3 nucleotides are TGTGCCAGCAGCTTACAGGGAGGTTATGGCTACACCTTC. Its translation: CASSLQGGYGYTF.

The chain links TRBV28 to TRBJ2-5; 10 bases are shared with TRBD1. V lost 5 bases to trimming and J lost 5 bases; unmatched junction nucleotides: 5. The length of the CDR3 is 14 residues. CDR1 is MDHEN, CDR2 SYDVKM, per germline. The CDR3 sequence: CASSPDRGRETQYF. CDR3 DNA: TGTGCCAGCAGTCCGGACAGGGGGAGGGAGACCCAGTACTTC.

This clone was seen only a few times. The DNA for the CDR3 is TGTGCCAGCAGTTACTCGATCTCATACACTGAAGCTTTCTTT. Translated: CASSYSISYTEAFF. The chain links TRBV6-6 to TRBJ1-1, with D unresolved. In germline, CDR1 is MNHNY, CDR2 SVGAGI (reference sequence). The CDR3 has 14 residues. V was pared by 0 bases and J by 3 bases, with 8 bases between.

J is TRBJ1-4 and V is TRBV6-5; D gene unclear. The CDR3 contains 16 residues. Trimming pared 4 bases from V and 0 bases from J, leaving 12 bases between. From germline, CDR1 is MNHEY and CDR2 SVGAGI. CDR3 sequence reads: CASSSQATATNEKLFF. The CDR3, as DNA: TGTGCCAGCAGTTCCCAAGCCACGGCAACTAATGAAAAACTGTTTTTT.

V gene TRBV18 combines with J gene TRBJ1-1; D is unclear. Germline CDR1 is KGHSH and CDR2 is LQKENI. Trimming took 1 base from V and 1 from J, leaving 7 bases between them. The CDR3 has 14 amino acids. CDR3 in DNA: TGTGCCAGCTCACCACTGGGGTGGAACACTGAAGCTTTCTTT. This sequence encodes CASSPLGWNTEAFF.

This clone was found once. CDR3 region: CASSASWRSPEQFF. CDR3 nucleotide sequence: TGTGCCAGCAGCGCATCCTGGCGTAGCCCTGAGCAGTTCTTC. This rearrangement joins TRBV9 to TRBJ2-1; D call uncertain. Germline V gives CDR1 SGDLS, CDR2 YYNGEE. This CDR3 contains 14 residues. V was shortened by 3 bases and J by 9 bases, with 16 bases between the two germline ends.

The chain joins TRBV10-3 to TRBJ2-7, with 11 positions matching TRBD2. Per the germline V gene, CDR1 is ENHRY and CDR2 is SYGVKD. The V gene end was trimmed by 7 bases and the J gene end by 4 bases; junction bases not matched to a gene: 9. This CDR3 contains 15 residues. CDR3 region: CAITDSGRGLYEQYF. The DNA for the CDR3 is TGTGCCATCACTGATAGCGGGAGGGGTTTGTACGAGCAGTACTTC.

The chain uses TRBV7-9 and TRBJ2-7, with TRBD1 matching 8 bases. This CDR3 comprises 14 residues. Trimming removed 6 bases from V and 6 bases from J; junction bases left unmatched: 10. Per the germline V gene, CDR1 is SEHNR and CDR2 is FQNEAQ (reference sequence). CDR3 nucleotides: TGTGCCAGCAGTCCAGTGACAGGGGTTTCCGAGCAGTACTTC. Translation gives CASSPVTGVSEQYF.

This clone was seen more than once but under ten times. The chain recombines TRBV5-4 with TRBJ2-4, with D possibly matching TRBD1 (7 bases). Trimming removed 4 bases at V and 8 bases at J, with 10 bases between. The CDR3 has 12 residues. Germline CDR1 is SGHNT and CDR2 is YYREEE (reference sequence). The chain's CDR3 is CASSRRGDIQYF. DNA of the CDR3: TGTGCCAGCAGCCGCAGGGGGGACATTCAGTACTTC.

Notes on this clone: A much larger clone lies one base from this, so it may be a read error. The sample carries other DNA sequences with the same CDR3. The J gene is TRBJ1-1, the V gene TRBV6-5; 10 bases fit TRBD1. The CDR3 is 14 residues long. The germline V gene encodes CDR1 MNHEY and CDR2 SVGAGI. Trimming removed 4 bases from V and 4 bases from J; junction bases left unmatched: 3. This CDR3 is CASSLRTGGTEAFF. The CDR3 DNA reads TGTGCCAGCAGTTTAAGGACAGGGGGCACTGAAGCTTTCTTT.

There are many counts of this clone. CDR3 protein: CASSRQRTMSTTEAFF. The CDR3 DNA is TGTGCCAGTAGTAGACAAAGGACAATGTCCACCACTGAAGCTTTCTTT. The chain combines TRBV19 with TRBJ1-1; tentatively, D is TRBD1 (5 bases). Trimming took 4 bases from V and 4 from J, leaving 19 bases between them. The CDR3 has 16 residues. Germline V lookup: CDR1 LNHDA, CDR2 SQIVND (reference sequence).

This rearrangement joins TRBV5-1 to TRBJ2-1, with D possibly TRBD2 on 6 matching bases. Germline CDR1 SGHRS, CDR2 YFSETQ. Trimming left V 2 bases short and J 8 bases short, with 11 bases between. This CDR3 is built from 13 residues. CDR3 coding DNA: TGCGCCAGCAGCTTCCTAGCGAGGGATGAGCAGTTCTTC. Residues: CASSFLARDEQFF.

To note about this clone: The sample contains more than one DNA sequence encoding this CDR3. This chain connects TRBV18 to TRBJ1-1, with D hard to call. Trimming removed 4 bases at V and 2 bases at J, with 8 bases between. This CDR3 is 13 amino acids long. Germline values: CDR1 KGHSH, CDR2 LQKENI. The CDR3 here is CASSRGDNTEAFF. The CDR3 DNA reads TGTGCCAGCTCACGCGGCGACAACACTGAAGCTTTCTTT.

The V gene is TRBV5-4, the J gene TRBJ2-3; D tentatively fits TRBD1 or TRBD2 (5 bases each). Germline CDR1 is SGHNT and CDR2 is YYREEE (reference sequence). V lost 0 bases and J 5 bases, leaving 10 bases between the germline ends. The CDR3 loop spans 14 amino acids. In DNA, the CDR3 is TGTGCCAGCAGCTTGGGGGGGAGCGAAGATACGCAGTATTTT. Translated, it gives CASSLGGSEDTQYF.

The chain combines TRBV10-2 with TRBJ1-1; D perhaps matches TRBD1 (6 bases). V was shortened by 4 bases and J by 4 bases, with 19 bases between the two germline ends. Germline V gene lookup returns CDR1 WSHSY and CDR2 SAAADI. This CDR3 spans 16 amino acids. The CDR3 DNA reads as TGCGCCAGCAGTGTAGGGGGGGCGCGAGGAGGCACTGAAGCTTTCTTT. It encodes CASSVGGARGGTEAFF.

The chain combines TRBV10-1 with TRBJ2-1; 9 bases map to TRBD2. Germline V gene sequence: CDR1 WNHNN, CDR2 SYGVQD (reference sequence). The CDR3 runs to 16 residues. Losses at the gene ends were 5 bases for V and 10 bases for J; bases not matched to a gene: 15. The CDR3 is CASSPRARRGGMEQFF. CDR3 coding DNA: TGCGCCAGCAGTCCTAGGGCGAGGCGGGGGGGTATGGAGCAGTTCTTC.

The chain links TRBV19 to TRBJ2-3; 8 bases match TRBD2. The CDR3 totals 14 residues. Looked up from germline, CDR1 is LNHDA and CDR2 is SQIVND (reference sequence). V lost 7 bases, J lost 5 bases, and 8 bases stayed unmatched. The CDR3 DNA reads TGTGCCAGTAAACCGGGACTAGACTTAGATACGCAGTATTTT. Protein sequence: CASKPGLDLDTQYF.

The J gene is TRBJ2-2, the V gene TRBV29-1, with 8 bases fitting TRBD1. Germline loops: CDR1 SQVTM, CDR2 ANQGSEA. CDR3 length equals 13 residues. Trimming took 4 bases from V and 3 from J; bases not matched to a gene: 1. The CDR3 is CSVGTGYTGELFF. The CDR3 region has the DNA TGCAGCGTTGGGACAGGGTACACCGGGGAGCTGTTTTTT.

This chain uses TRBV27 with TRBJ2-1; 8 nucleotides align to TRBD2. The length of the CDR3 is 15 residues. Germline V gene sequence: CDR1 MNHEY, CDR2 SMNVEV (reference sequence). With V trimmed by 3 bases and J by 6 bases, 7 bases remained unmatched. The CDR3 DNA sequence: TGTGCCAGCAGTTTGGGCGGGAGGAGGGGCAATGAGCAGTTCTTC. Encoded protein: CASSLGGRRGNEQFF.

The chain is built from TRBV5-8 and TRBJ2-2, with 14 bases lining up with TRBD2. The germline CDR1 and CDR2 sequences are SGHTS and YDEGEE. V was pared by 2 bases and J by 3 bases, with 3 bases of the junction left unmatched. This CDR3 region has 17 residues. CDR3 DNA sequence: TGTGCCAGCAGCTTCCCGACTAGCGGGAGGGACACCGGGGAGCTGTTTTTT. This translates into CASSFPTSGRDTGELFF.

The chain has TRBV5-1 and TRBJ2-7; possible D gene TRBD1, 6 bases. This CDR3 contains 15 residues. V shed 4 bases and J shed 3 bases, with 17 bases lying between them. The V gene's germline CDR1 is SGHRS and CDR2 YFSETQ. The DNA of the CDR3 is TGCGCCAGCAGCCCCTCCGGGACACACCGCTACGAGCAGTACTTC. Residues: CASSPSGTHRYEQYF.

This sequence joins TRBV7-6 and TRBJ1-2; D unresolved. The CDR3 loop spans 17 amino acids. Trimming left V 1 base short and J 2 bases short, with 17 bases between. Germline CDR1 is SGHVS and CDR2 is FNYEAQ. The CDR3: CASSLDAYGDGNYGYTF. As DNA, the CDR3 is TGTGCCAGCAGCTTAGATGCCTACGGAGACGGCAACTATGGCTACACCTTC.